The 16 T cell receptor beta chains reported below all come from one sample, sequenced in a study of T cell clonality in common variable immunodeficiency. Points from the study as a whole: In common variable immunodeficiency, TCR beta chains reportedly carried fewer deletions and N-nucleotide insertions.

These receptors' targets are unknown. Assay used: immunoSEQ multiplex PCR; TCRdb lists only in-frame clones, some missing. The sample yields some 22,000 clones, without any singletons. The sample consisted of peripheral blood mononuclear cells. These receptor sequences come from a human donor with common variable immunodeficiency.

The CDR3: CASSQLGTGPTNEKLFF. The part of the CDR3 DNA that was read is TGTGCCAGCAGCCAACTGGGCACAGGGCCAACTAATGAAAAA. The chain has TRBV7-8 and TRBJ1-4; possibly TRBD1 for D (6 bases). The read terminates 3 residues before the CDR3 end, so the remaining end is supplied by the germline J gene. The CDR3 runs 17 residues. Trimming took 5 bases from V and 0 from J, leaving 16 bases between them. CDR1 and CDR2 (germline): SGHVS, FQNEAQ. The whole variable domain, remainder taken from reference TRBV7-8 and TRBJ1-4, is GAGVSQSPRYKVAKRGQDVALRCDPISGHVSLFWYQQALGQGPEFLTYFQNEAQLDKSGLPSDRFFAERPEGSVSTLKIQRTQQEDSAVYLCASSQLGTGPTNEKLFFGSGTQLSVL.

In the case of this clone: The junction departs from the called germline gene at one end, perhaps through a read error. The sequenced fragment ends 3 residues before the CDR3 boundary, so the rest is inferred from the germline J gene. The V gene is TRBV18, the J gene TRBJ1-4; TRBD1 matches 9 bases. The CDR3 is made up of 15 amino acids. In germline, CDR1 is KGHSH, CDR2 LQKENI. CDR3 DNA (partial): TGTGCCAGTTCACCTTTCGGACAGGGGAATGAAAAA. Amino acid sequence: CASSPFGQGNEK. The complete CDR3 sequence is CASSPFGQGNEKLFF.

The chain's CDR3 is CASRLASSGGAMDTQYF. CDR3 bases read: TGTGCAAGTCGCTTAGCGAGTAGCGGGGGGGCCATGGATACG. The chain uses TRBV7-2 and TRBJ2-3; 11 bases align to TRBD2. The read terminates 3 residues ahead of where the CDR3 ends, so the germline J gene completes it. The CDR3 contains 17 residues. Germline V gives CDR1 SGHTA, CDR2 FQGNSA. The entire variable domain, with the rest obtained from reference TRBV7-2 and TRBJ2-3, is as follows: GAGVSQSPSNKVTEKGKDVELRCDPISGHTALYWYRQSLGQGLEFLIYFQGNSAPDKSGLPSDRFSAERTGGSVSTLTIQRTQQEDSAVYLCASRLASSGGAMDTQYFGPGTRLTVL.

This clone was found a few times. The covered CDR3 bases are TGCGCCAGCAGCCCCGGTCAGGGTGCCGACGGGGAG. Protein: CASSPGQGADGE. The entire CDR3 protein is CASSPGQGADGELFF. The chain joins TRBV5-1 to TRBJ2-2; TRBD1 might be the D (5 bases). The read ends 3 residues before the CDR3 terminus; that terminus is restored from the germline J gene. The CDR3 has 15 amino acids. CDR1 SGHRS and CDR2 YFSETQ come from the germline V gene. V was trimmed by 4 bases and J by 7 bases, leaving 17 bases between them.

Comment on this clone: The read finishes 3 residues shy of the CDR3 end, and the germline J gene is used to complete it. V is TRBV5-6 and J is TRBJ2-7, with TRBD2 matching 14 bases. Trimming cost V 4 bases and J 4 bases; bases outside gene matches: 4. CDR1 and CDR2 (germline): SGHDT, YYEEEE. The CDR3 consists of 15 residues. The CDR3 spells CASSGGTSGSYEQYF. The CDR3 bases that were read are TGTGCCAGCAGCGGGGGGACTAGCGGGAGTTACGAG.

Concerning this clone itself: From the germline J gene comes the end of the CDR3, since the read stops 3 residues before it. The chain links TRBV14 to TRBJ2-7; 7 bases are a match to TRBD2. This CDR3 comprises 17 residues. CDR1 and CDR2 (germline): SGHDN, FVKESK. V trimming: 4 bases; J trimming: 0 bases; junction bases outside the gene matches: 12. Incomplete CDR3 DNA: TGTGCCAGCAGCCGATACGGATGGGGGGGGATCTCCTACGAG. Translation: CASSRYGWGGISYE. The CDR3 in its entirety is CASSRYGWGGISYEQYF.

This clone was recorded at least ten times. The read halts 3 residues ahead of the CDR3 end, with the missing end drawn from the germline J gene. The V and J genes are TRBV18 and TRBJ2-1; D possibly corresponds to TRBD2 (6 bases). Trimming took off 4 bases at V and 4 bases at J, with 23 bases between the two ends. The CDR3 loop spans 18 amino acids. Germline assignment: CDR1 KGHSH and CDR2 LQKENI. The CDR3 DNA, read in part, is TGTGCCAGCTCACTACTATGGGGCAACACGGACTATTACAATGAG. This gives the protein CASSLLWGNTDYYNE. The full-length CDR3 reads as CASSLLWGNTDYYNEQFF. The full variable domain, with the rest looked up from reference TRBV18 and TRBJ2-1, is NAGVMQNPRHLVRRRGQEARLRCSPMKGHSHVYWYRQLPEEGLKFMVYLQKENIIDESGMPKERFSAEFPKEGPSILRIQQVVRGDSAAYFCASSLLWGNTDYYNEQFFGPGTRLTVL.

Comments on this clone: The read terminates 3 residues ahead of where the CDR3 ends, so the germline J gene completes it. V gene TRBV7-9 combines with J gene TRBJ2-7; 10 bases fit TRBD1. The J segment lost 6 bases and the V segment lost 5 bases, leaving 7 bases of the junction unmatched. Germline assignment: CDR1 SEHNR and CDR2 FQNEAQ (reference sequence). The CDR3 length is 14 residues. This chain's CDR3 is CASSRGGTGVEQYF. The sequenced part of the CDR3 DNA is TGTGCCAGCAGCCGCGGAGGGACAGGGGTCGAG.

This clone has a count of ten or more. Read data end 3 residues before the CDR3 end; the end is taken from the germline J gene. The chain couples TRBV29-1 to TRBJ2-2, with D maybe TRBD2 (5 bases). Germline V CDR1 and CDR2: SQVTM, ANQGSEA. V was trimmed by 2 bases and J by 7 bases, leaving 14 bases between them. The CDR3 covers 14 residues. The covered CDR3 bases are TGCAGCGTTGAAAAGCCCCCGGCGGGCGGGGAG. Amino acids: CSVEKPPAGGE. The CDR3 in its entirety is CSVEKPPAGGELFF.

The table lists this clone with a few counts. CDR3 sequence: CASSLLTGGGEQYF. CDR3 DNA (partial): TGTGCCAGTAGTCTCCTGACAGGGGGAGGCGAG. The chain employs TRBV19 and TRBJ2-7; 9 nucleotides line up with TRBD1. Read sequence stops 3 residues before the CDR3 end, and the germline J gene provides the missing end. Germline CDR1 is LNHDA and CDR2 is SQIVND (reference sequence). The CDR3 consists of 14 residues. The J segment lost 6 bases and the V segment lost 5 bases, leaving 8 bases of the junction unmatched.

This clone was seen more than once but under ten times. Coverage ceases 3 residues before the CDR3 finishes, and the germline J gene fills in the end. The chain links TRBV11-2 to TRBJ2-1; TRBD1 agrees at 10 bases. Germline CDR1 SGHAT, CDR2 FQNNGV. This CDR3 is built from 13 residues. V trimming: 11 bases; J trimming: 5 bases; junction bases outside the gene matches: 6. The CDR3 here is CAGGQGPDNEQFF. The covered CDR3 bases are TGTGCCGGGGGACAGGGGCCTGACAATGAG. Variable domain in full (rest from reference TRBV11-2 and TRBJ2-1): EAGVAQSPRYKIIEKRQSVAFWCNPISGHATLYWYQQILGQGPKLLIQFQNNGVVDDSQLPKDRFSAERLKGVDSTLKIQPAKLEDSAVYLCAGGQGPDNEQFFGPGTRLTVL.

This clone was recorded many times. The read ends 3 residues early relative to the CDR3; the germline J gene fills the gap. This chain links TRBV19 with TRBJ2-3, with 8 bases lining up with TRBD2. There are 14 residues in the CDR3. In germline, CDR1 is LNHDA, CDR2 SQIVND (reference sequence). J lost 8 bases, V lost 5 bases, and 9 bases had no gene match. The sequenced CDR3 bases are TGTGCCAGTAGTTCTGCGGGAGGAGTAGCTACG. As protein: CASSSAGGVAT. The CDR3 reads in full as CASSSAGGVATQYF.

This clone was counted at least ten times. The sequenced fragment ends 3 residues before the CDR3 boundary, so the rest is inferred from the germline J gene. The V and J genes are TRBV7-2 and TRBJ2-3; tentative D call: TRBD1 (5 bases). The length of the CDR3 is 11 residues. CDR1 and CDR2 from the germline V gene are SGHTA and FQGNSA. Trimming removed 8 bases from V and 6 bases from J, with 9 bases in between. CDR3 protein: CASDSWDTQYF. The CDR3 bases that were read are TGTGCCAGCGACAGTTGGGATACG.

As concerns this clone: The read halts 3 residues ahead of the CDR3 end, with the missing end drawn from the germline J gene. This sequence joins TRBV2 and TRBJ1-6; D is possibly TRBD1 (6 bases). The CDR3 is 15 residues long. Germline V lookup: CDR1 SNHLY, CDR2 FYNNEI. V was shortened by 3 bases and J by 7 bases, with 13 bases between the two germline ends. CDR3 in amino acids: CASSDAVGQNSPLHF. Incomplete CDR3 DNA: TGTGCCAGCAGTGATGCCGTAGGACAGAATTCACCC.

This clone was recorded many times. With the read ending 3 residues before the CDR3 end, the germline J gene is used to fill in that end. The rearrangement links TRBV30 to TRBJ1-1, with D possibly matching TRBD1 (6 bases). V lost 4 bases and J lost 2, with 14 bases in between. Germline loops: CDR1 GTSNPN, CDR2 SVGIG (reference sequence). The length of the CDR3 is 14 residues. The part of the CDR3 DNA that was read is TGTGCCTGGAATGGGGGCGATGGAAACACTGAA. Encoded protein: CAWNGGDGNTE. The full-length CDR3 reads as CAWNGGDGNTEAFF.

This clone showed up many times. The DNA ends 3 residues before the CDR3 does, and the rest of the CDR3 is filled in from the germline J gene. The J gene is TRBJ1-5, the V gene TRBV10-3; 11 nucleotides match TRBD1. Germline trimming cut 4 bases from V and 8 bases from J; bases unmatched to any gene: 7. Germline V gene sequence: CDR1 ENHRY, CDR2 SYGVKD. The CDR3 runs to 15 residues. The CDR3 is CAISGTGGPQEPQHF. CDR3 bases read: TGTGCCATCAGTGGGACAGGGGGCCCCCAGGAGCCC.